This T cell receptor beta chain is from a study of shared clonotypes between healthy human individuals (dated by TCRdb to between 2020 and 2021). In terms of the full investigation: The cohort included three men and a couple of women between 18 and 49 years of age. For each donor, three plates each were used for CD4 naive and CD4 memory, two plates were used for CD8 naive, and one plate was used for CD8 memory. To estimate repertoire size and how much clonotype sharing occurs between individuals, the study deeply sequenced the blood TCR repertoires of about five healthy adults. Libraries were prepared and TCR repertoires were sequenced by different laboratories using diverse techniques, in order to increase sequencing depth and limit assay-specific biases. Between about 0.94 and 8.9 billion PBMCs per donor were obtained by leukapheresis.

The CDR3 contains 15 residues, cysteine and phenylalanine counted. Left in the record is the CDR3 DNA by itself, 45 bases read in frame from the first base. The junction shows trimming of 1 base on V and 4 bases on J, plus 13 bases between the germline ends. Sequences MGHRA (CDR1) and YSYEKL (CDR2) are obtained from the germline V gene. What the authors observed across the whole study: Sampling was restricted to blood, and TCR repertoires in tissue are likely to differ from TCR repertoires in blood. Even with the large sequencing depth, rarefaction of the sorted-subset datasets indicated that sequencing was incomplete. Because the study included a small number of donors, the genetic and exposure-history diversity represented was limited. When four donors were compared, the shared fraction of clonotypes was about 5% for naive CD4, around 4% for naive CD8, more than 2% for memory CD4, and less than 0.5% for memory CD8. Clonotypes shared by all four sorted-subset donors showed higher generation probabilities than non-shared clonotypes. Larger estimated clonotype richness was generally found for naive subsets than for memory subsets. Pairwise subsampling led to the expectation that sequencing depth would affect the degree of clonotype sharing among donors.

Using the deep immunoSEQ assay, TCR CDR3 regions were amplified from genomic DNA by multiplex PCR. Extracted genomic DNA from each cell subset was spread evenly across all wells of several immunoSEQ 96-well plates, with each plate serving as a replicate. For sorted subsets, around 200 ng genomic DNA, equal to tens of thousands of T cell genomes, was loaded into each replicate PCR. Purified libraries were quantified with a Qubit 3.0 fluorometer, sized on a Bioanalyzer 2100, and re-quantified with the KAPA Library Quantification kit. Every immunoSEQ 96-well plate was sequenced on a dedicated single-read 150-cycle Illumina NextSeq 550 flow cell. As for how the authors treated the data: The immunoSEQ output contained only junctional sequences without quality scores, so filtering could not match that applied to full-length reads. Sequences were annotated with PyIR, a Python wrapper for IgBLAST v1.9, and V/J genes and CDR3 were assigned using IMGT germline references. Reads were filtered out if the reads had weak V/J assignments (E-value above 1e-6), no CDR3, stop codons, out-of-frame junctions, or ambiguous translated residues. A V3J clonotype was defined by an identical inferred V gene, J gene, and CDR3 amino acid sequence. The percentage overlap between two repertoires was calculated by dividing the number of shared unique clonotypes by the size of the smaller repertoire. Repertoire richness was assessed with RTK rarefaction, the Chao1 estimator, and Recon v2.1 estimates of unobserved clonotypes. OLGA was used to compute generation probabilities for all TCRbeta clonotypes that the gDNA method yielded from a handful of donors. Sourced from immuneACCESS, this table was stored by TCRdb with only in-frame sequences that have V and J called. A share of the clones is absent; for the studies checked, an unresolved V gene accounts for under half, and the remainder has no known explanation. The DNA gave D and trimming, while V, J and clone size come from that table. Across this sample there are nearly 2 million clones, with about 95% seen only once. The ten largest clones capture around 1.2% of the sample.

CD8 naive samples consisted of CD45RO-negative cells that were positively selected for CCR7, yielding a CD45RA+CCR7+ population without TemRA cells. The donors were healthy, HIV-negative adults who had no recently reported acute infections or vaccinations. Every donor was a Caucasian adult living in Nashville, Tennessee, USA. After blood collection by leukapheresis, PBMCs were isolated using Ficoll-Histopaque density gradient centrifugation and then cryopreserved in the vapor phase of liquid nitrogen. Purity and quantity of every magnetically sorted T cell population were checked by analytical flow cytometry. Genomic DNA was isolated from every sorted fraction and measured by UV absorbance on a Nanodrop 2000c. On this clone: No cognate antigen has been identified for it. The input lacks base qualities; no much larger clone sits a single base away.

The receptor comes from a man younger than 35 in good health. Sequencing used naive CD8+ T cells sorted from blood. The meaning of the sample's cell subset or site label: CD45RA+CCR7+. The chain was built from TRBV4-1 and TRBJ1-1; matching of 5 bases hints at TRBD1 as the D gene. The nucleotide sequence is given as TGCGCCAGCAGCCAAGGGCAGGGTTGGATCACTGAAGCTTTCTTT. Its translation is CASSQGQGWITEAFF.